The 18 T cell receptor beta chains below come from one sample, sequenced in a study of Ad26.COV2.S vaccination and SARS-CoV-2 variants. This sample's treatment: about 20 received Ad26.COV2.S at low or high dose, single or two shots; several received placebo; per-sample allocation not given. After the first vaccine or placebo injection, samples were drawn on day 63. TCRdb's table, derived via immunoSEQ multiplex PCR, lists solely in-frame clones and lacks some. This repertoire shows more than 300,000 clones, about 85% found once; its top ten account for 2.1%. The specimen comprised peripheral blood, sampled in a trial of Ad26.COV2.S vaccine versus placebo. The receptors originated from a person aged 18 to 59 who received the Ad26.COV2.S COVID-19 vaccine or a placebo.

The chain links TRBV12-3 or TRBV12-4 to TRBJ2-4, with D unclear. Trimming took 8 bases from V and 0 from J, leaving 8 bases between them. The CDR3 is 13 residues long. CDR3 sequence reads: CASETIAKNIQYF. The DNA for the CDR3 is TGTGCCAGCGAGACAATAGCCAAAAACATTCAGTACTTC.

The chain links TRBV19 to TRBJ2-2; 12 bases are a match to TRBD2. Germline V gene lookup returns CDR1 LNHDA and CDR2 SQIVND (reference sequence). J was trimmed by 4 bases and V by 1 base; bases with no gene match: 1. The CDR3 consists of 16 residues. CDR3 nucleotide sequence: TGTGCCAGTAGTATAGGACTAGCGGGGGTCACCGGGGAGCTGTTTTTT. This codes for CASSIGLAGVTGELFF.

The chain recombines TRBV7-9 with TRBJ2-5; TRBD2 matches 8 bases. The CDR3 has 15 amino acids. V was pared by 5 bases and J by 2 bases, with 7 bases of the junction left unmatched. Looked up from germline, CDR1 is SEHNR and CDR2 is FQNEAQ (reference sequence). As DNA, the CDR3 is TGTGCCAGCAGCATGCTAGGACTAGCACAAGAGACCCAGTACTTC. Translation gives CASSMLGLAQETQYF. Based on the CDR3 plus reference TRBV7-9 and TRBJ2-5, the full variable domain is DTGVSQNPRHKITKRGQNVTFRCDPISEHNRLYWYRQTLGQGPEFLTYFQNEAQLEKSRLLSDRFSAERPKGSFSTLEIQRTEQGDSAMYLCASSMLGLAQETQYFGPGTRLLVL.

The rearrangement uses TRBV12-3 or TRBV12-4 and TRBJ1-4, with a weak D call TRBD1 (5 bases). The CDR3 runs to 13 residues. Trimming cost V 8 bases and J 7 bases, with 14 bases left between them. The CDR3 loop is CASRRGGGEKLFF. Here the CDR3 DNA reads TGTGCCAGCCGCCGGGGGGGAGGTGAAAAACTGTTTTTT.

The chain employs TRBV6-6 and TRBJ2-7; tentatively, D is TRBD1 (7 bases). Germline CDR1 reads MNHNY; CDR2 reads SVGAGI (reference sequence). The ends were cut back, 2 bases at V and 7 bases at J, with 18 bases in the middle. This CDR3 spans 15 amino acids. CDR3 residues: CASSYPPVEGAEQYF. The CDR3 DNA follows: TGTGCCAGCAGTTACCCCCCGGTGGAGGGGGCGGAGCAGTACTTC.

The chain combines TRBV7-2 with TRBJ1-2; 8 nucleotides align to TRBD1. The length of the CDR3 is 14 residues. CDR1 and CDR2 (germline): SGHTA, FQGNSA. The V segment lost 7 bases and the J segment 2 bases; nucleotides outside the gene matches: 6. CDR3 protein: CASIDRGGNYGYTF. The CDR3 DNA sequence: TGTGCCAGCATCGACAGGGGCGGGAACTATGGCTACACCTTC.

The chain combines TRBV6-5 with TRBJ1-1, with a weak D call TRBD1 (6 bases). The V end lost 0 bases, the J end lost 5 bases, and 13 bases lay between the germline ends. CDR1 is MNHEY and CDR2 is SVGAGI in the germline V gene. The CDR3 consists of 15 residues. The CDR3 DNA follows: TGTGCCAGCAGTTACTCGAGGGGGGCTGGGACTGAAGCTTTCTTT. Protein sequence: CASSYSRGAGTEAFF.

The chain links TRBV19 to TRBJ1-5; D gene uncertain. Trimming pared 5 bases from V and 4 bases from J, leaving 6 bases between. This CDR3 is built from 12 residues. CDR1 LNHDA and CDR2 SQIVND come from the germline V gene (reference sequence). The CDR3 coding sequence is TGTGCCAGTAGTGACGCGAATCAGCCCCAGCATTTT. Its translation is CASSDANQPQHF.

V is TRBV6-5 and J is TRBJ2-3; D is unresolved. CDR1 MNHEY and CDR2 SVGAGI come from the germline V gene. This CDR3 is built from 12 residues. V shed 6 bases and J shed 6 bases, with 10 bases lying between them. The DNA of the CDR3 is TGTGCCAGCAGCGTGGACGGCGATACGCAGTATTTT. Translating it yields CASSVDGDTQYF.

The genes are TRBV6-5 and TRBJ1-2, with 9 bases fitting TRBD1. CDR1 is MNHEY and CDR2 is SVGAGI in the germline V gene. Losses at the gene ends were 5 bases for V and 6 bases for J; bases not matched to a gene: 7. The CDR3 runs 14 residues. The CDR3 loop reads CASSLRDRADGYTF. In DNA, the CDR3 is TGTGCCAGCAGTCTGAGGGACAGGGCGGATGGCTACACCTTC.

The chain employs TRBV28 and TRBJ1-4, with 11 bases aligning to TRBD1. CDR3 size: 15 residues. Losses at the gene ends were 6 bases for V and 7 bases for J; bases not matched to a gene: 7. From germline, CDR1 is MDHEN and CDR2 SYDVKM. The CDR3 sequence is CASRLTGTGGEKLFF. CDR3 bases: TGTGCCAGCAGATTAACCGGGACAGGGGGTGAAAAACTGTTTTTT.

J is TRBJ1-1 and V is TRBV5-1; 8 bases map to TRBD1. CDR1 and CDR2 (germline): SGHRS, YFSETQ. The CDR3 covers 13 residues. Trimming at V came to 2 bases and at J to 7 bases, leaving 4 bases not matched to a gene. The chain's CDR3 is CASSFQGAVEAFF. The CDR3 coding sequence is TGCGCCAGCAGCTTTCAGGGGGCGGTTGAAGCTTTCTTT.

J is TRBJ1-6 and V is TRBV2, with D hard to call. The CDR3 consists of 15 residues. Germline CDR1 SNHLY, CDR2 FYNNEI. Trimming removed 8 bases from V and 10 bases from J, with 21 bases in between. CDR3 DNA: TGTGCCAGCTCATCCCGAGGGCTGCTCGTGTCACCCCTCCACTTT. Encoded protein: CASSSRGLLVSPLHF.

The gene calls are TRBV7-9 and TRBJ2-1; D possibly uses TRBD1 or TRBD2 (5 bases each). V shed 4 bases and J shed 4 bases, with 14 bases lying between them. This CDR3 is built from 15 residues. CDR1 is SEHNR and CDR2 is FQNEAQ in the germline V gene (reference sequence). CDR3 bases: TGTGCCAGCAGCTCCTCGGGGCGAAGTTACAATGAGCAGTTCTTC. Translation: CASSSSGRSYNEQFF.

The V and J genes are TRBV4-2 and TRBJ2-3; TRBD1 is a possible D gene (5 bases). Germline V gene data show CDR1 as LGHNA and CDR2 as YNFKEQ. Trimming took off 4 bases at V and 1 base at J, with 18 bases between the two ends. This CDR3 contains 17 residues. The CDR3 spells CASSRLLGESGTDTQYF. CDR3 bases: TGTGCCAGCAGCCGACTTTTAGGGGAAAGTGGCACAGATACGCAGTATTTT.

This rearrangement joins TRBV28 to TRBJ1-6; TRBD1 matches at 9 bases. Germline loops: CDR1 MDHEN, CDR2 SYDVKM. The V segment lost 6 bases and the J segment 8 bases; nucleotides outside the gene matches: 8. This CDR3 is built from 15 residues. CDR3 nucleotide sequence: TGTGCCAGCAGCCGTCCGGGACAGGGATATTCACCCCTCCACTTT. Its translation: CASSRPGQGYSPLHF.

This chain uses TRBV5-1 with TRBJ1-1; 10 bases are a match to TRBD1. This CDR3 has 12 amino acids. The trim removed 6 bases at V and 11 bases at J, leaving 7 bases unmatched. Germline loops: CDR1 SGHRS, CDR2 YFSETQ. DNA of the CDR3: TGCGCCAGCATCGGAAAGGACAGGGGGGCTTTCTTT. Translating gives CASIGKDRGAFF. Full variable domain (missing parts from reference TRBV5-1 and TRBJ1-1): KAGVTQTPRYLIKTRGQQVTLSCSPISGHRSVSWYQQTPGQGLQFLFEYFSETQRNKGNFPGRFSGRQFSNSRSEMNVSTLELGDSALYLCASIGKDRGAFFGQGTRLTVV.

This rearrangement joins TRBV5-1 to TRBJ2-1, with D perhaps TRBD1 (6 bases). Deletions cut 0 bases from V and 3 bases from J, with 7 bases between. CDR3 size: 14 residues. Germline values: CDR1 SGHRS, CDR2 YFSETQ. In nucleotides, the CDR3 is TGCGCCAGCAGCTTGGAACAGGGCTACAATGAGCAGTTCTTC. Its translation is CASSLEQGYNEQFF.